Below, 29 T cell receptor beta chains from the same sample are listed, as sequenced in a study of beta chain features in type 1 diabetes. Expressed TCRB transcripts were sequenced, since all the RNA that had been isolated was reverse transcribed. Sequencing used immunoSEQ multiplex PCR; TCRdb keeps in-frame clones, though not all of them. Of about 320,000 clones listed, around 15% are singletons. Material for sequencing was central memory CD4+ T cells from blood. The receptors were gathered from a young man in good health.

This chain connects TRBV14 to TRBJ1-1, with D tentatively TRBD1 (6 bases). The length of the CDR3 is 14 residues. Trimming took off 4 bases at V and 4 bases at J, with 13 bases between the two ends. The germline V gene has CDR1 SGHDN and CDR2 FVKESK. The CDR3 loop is CASSLLQGVTEAFF. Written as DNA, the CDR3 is TGTGCCAGCAGCCTACTACAGGGCGTCACTGAAGCTTTCTTT.

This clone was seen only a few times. The CDR3 protein is CASSRRIRTSGAGDTQYF. CDR3 nucleotide sequence: TGCGCCAGCAGCCGCAGAATTAGGACTAGCGGGGCAGGAGATACGCAGTATTTT. The genes are TRBV4-3 and TRBJ2-3; 12 bases agree with TRBD2. The CDR3 sequence is 18 residues long. CDR1 LGHNA and CDR2 YSLEER come from the germline V gene. V lost 4 bases and J lost 5; bases outside the gene matches: 13.

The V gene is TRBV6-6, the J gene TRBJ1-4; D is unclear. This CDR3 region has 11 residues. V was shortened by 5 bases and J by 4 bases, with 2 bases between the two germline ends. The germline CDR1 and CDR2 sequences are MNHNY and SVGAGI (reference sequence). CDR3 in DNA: TGTGCCAGCAGTCATAATGAAAAACTGTTTTTT. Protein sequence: CASSHNEKLFF.

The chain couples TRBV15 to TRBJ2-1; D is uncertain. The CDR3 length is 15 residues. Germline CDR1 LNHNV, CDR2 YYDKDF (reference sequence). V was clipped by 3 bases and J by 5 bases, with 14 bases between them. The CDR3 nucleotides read TGTGCCACCAGCAGTGAAGCTTTTAAGAACAATGAGCAGTTCTTC. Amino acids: CATSSEAFKNNEQFF.

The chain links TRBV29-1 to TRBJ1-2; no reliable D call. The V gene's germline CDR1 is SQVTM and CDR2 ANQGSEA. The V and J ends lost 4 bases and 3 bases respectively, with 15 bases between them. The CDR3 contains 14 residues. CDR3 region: CSVGSFYPDYGYTF. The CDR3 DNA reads TGCAGCGTTGGTTCCTTTTACCCAGACTATGGCTACACCTTC.

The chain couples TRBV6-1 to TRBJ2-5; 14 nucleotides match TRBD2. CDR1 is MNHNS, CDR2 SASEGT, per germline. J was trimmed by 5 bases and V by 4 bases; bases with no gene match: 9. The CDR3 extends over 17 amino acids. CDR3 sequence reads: CASSAVPGLAGVETQYF. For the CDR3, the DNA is TGTGCCAGCAGTGCCGTCCCGGGACTAGCGGGGGTGGAGACCCAGTACTTC.

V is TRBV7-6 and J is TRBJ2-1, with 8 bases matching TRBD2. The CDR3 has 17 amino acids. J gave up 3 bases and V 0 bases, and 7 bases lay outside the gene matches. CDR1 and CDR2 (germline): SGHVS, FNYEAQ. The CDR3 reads CASSLAKAREVYNEQFF. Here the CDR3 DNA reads TGTGCCAGCAGCTTAGCGAAGGCGCGGGAGGTCTACAATGAGCAGTTCTTC. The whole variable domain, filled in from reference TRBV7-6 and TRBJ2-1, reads GAGVSQSPRYKVTKRGQDVALRCDPISGHVSLYWYRQALGQGPEFLTYFNYEAQQDKSGLPNDRFSAERPEGSISTLTIQRTEQRDSAMYRCASSLAKAREVYNEQFFGPGTRLTVL.

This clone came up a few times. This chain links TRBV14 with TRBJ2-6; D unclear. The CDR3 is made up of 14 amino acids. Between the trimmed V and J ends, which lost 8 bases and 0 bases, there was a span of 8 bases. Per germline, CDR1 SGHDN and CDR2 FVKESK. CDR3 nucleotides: TGTGCCAGCTCCCGTCCCTCTGGGGCCAACGTCCTGACTTTC. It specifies CASSRPSGANVLTF.

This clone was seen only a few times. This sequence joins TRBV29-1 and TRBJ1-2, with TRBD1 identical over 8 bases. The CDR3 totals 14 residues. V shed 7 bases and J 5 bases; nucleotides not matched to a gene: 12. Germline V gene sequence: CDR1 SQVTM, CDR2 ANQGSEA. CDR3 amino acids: CSAPSGGAFYGYTF. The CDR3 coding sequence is TGCAGCGCCCCCTCAGGGGGCGCGTTTTATGGCTACACCTTC.

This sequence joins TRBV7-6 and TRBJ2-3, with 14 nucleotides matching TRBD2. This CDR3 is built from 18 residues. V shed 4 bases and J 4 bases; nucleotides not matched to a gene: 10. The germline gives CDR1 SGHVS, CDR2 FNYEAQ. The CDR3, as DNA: TGTGCCAGCAGCTCCCGGACTAGCGGGAGGACGAGCGCAGATACGCAGTATTTT. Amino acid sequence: CASSSRTSGRTSADTQYF.

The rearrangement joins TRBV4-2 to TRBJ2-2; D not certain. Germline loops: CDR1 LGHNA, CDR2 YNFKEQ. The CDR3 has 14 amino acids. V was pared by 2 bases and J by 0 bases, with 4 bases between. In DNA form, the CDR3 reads TGTGCCAGCAGCCAACCAGCGAACACCGGGGAGCTGTTTTTT. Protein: CASSQPANTGELFF.

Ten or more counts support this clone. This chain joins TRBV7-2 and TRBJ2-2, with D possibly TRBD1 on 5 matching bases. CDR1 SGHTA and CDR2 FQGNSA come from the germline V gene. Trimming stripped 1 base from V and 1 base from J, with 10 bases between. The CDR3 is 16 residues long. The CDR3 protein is CASSLVRTKNTGELFF. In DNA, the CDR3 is TGTGCCAGCAGCTTAGTTCGGACAAAGAACACCGGGGAGCTGTTTTTT.

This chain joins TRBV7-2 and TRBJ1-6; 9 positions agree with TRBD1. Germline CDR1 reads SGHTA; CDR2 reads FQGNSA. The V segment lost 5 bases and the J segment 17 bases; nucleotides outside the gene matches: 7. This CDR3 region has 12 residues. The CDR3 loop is CASSPGQGWVHF. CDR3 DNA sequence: TGTGCCAGCAGCCCGGGACAGGGTTGGGTCCACTTT.

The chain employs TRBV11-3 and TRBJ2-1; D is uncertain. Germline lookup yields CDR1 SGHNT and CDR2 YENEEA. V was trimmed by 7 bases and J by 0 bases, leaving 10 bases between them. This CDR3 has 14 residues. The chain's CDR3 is CASISDPSYNEQFF. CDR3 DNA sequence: TGTGCCAGCATCAGCGACCCCTCCTACAATGAGCAGTTCTTC.

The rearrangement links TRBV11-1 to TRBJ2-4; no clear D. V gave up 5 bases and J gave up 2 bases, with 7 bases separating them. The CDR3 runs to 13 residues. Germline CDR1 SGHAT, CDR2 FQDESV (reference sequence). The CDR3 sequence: CASSPQSKNIQYF. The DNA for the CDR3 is TGTGCCAGCAGCCCCCAGTCCAAAAACATTCAGTACTTC. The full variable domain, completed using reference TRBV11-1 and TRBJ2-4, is EAEVAQSPRYKITEKSQAVAFWCDPISGHATLYWYRQILGQGPELLVQFQDESVVDDSQLPKDRFSAERLKGVDSTLKIQPAELGDSAMYLCASSPQSKNIQYFGAGTRLSVL.

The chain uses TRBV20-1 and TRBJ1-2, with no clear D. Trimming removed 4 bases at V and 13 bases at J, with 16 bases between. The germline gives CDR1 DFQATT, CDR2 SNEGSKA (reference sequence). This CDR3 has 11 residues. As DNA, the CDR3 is TGCAGTGCTATCGGCACCTCATATGGCACCTTC. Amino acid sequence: CSAIGTSYGTF.

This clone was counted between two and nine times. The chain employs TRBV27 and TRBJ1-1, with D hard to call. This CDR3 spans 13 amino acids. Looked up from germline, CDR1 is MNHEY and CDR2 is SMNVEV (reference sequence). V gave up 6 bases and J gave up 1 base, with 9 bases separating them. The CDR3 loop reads CASSLLTNTEAFF. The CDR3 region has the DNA TGTGCCAGCAGCCTATTGACGAACACTGAAGCTTTCTTT.

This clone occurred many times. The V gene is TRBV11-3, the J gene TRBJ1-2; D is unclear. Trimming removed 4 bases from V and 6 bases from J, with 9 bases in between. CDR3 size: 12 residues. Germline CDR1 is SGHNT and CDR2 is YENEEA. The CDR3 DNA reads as TGTGCCAGCAGCTCAAGAAGGGATGGCTACACCTTC. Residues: CASSSRRDGYTF.

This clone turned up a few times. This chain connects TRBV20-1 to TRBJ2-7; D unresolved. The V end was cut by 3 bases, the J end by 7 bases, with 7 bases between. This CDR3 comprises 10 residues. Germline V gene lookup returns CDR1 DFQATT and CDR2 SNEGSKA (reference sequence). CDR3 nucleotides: TGCAGTGCTAGTGTGGGGGAGCAGTACTTC. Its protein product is CSASVGEQYF.

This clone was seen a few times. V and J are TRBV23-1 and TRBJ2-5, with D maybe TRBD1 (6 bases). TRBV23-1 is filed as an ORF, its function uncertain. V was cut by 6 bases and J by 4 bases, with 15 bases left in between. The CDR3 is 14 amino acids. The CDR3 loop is CASSPRTAGETQYF. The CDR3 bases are TGCGCCAGCAGCCCTCGGACAGCCGGAGAGACCCAGTACTTC.

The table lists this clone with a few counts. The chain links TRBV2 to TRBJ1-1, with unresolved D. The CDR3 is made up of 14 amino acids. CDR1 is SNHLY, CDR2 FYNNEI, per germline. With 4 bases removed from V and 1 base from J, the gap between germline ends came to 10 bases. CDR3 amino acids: CASSGVSGNTEAFF. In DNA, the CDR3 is TGTGCCAGCAGTGGGGTATCAGGGAACACTGAAGCTTTCTTT.

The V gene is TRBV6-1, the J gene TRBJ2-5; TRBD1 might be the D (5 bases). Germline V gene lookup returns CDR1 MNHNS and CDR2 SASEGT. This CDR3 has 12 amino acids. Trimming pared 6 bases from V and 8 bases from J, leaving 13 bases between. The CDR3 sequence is CASSVPDRTQYF. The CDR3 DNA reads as TGTGCCAGCAGCGTACCCGACAGAACCCAGTACTTC.

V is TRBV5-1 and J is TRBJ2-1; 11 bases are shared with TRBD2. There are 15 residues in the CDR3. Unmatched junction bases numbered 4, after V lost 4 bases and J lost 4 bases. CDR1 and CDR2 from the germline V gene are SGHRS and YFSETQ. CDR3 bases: TGCGCCAGCAGCCGACTAGCGGGGACTTACAATGAGCAGTTCTTC. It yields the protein CASSRLAGTYNEQFF.

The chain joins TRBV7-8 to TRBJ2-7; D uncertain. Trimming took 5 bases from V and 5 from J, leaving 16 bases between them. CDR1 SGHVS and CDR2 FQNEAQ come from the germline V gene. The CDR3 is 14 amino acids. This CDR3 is CASSPVRSGNEQYV. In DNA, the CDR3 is TGTGCCAGCAGCCCCGTCCGTAGTGGGAACGAGCAGTACGTC.

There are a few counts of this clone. CDR3 in DNA: TGTGCCAGCAGCCAAGTATCTAGCCGGGACGTCTCCGGAGATACGCAGTATTTT. Translated: CASSQVSSRDVSGDTQYF. The chain combines TRBV4-2 with TRBJ2-3; the D call may be TRBD1 or TRBD2 (5 bases each). There are 18 residues in the CDR3. Trimming pared 1 base from V and 5 bases from J, leaving 22 bases between. Germline assignment: CDR1 LGHNA and CDR2 YNFKEQ.

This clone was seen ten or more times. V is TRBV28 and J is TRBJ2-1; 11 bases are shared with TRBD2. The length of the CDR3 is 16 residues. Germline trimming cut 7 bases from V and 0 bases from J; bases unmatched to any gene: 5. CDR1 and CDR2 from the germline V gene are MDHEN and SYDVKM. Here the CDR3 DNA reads TGTGCCAGCACCCCTAGCGGGAGGAGCTCCTACAATGAGCAGTTCTTC. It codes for CASTPSGRSSYNEQFF. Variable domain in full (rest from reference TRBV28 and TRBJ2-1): DVKVTQSSRYLVKRTGEKVFLECVQDMDHENMFWYRQDPGLGLRLIYFSYDVKMKEKGDIPEGYSVSREKKERFSLILESASTNQTSMYLCASTPSGRSSYNEQFFGPGTRLTVL.

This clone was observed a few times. CDR3 bases: TGCAGCGTTGAACCGGGACGTGGGATGATGAACACTGAAGCTTTCTTT. Encoded protein: CSVEPGRGMMNTEAFF. This chain uses TRBV29-1 with TRBJ1-1; maybe TRBD1 (5 bases). The germline V gene encodes CDR1 SQVTM and CDR2 ANQGSEA. The CDR3 length is 16 residues. V lost 2 bases, J lost 0 bases, and 16 bases lay in between.

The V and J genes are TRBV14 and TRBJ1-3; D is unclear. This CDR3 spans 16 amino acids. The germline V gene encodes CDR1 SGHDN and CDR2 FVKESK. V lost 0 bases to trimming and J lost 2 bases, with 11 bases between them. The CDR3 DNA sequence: TGTGCCAGCAGCCAAGATACCCGTATACCTGGAAACACCATATATTTT. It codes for CASSQDTRIPGNTIYF.

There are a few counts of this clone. The CDR3 DNA is TGTGCCAGCAGCTTGGCGGCCATGAACACTGAAGCTTTCTTT. This codes for CASSLAAMNTEAFF. J is TRBJ1-1 and V is TRBV7-2; D gene ambiguous. The CDR3 is 14 amino acids. CDR1 SGHTA and CDR2 FQGNSA come from the germline V gene. Trimming removed 3 bases at V and 0 bases at J, with 8 bases between. The full variable domain, its missing parts supplied by reference TRBV7-2 and TRBJ1-1, is GAGVSQSPSNKVTEKGKDVELRCDPISGHTALYWYRQSLGQGLEFLIYFQGNSAPDKSGLPSDRFSAERTGGSVSTLTIQRTQQEDSAVYLCASSLAAMNTEAFFGQGTRLTVV.